The clone carrying this TCR beta chain was detected only a few times. The V gene's germline CDR1 is MGHRA and CDR2 YSYEKL. The V end lost 1 base, the J end lost 5 bases, and 15 bases lay between the germline ends. CDR3 length: 16 amino acids. The authors ran a second PCR of about 6 to 11 cycles using a sample-barcoded 5' primer and a J-beta primer mix. In TCRdb, the 5' RACE reads were re-called with MiXCR into one record per CDR3 protein. The sample shows approximately 1.5 million distinct CDR3 sequences, approximately 43% of them seen only once. Per sample, a minimum of 6.5 million PBMCs were isolated. The sample originates from a study of blood T cells in healthy people across ages.

Sequencing was done on a sample of blood. V and J are TRBV4-1 and TRBJ2-1; TRBD2 might be the D (6 bases). This clonotype originated in a woman aged 18-29 years in good health. The CDR3 DNA sequence: TGCGCCAGCAGCCAAGTTAAGACTAGTCGGCACAATGAGCAGTTCTTC. Amino acids: CASSQVKTSRHNEQFF.